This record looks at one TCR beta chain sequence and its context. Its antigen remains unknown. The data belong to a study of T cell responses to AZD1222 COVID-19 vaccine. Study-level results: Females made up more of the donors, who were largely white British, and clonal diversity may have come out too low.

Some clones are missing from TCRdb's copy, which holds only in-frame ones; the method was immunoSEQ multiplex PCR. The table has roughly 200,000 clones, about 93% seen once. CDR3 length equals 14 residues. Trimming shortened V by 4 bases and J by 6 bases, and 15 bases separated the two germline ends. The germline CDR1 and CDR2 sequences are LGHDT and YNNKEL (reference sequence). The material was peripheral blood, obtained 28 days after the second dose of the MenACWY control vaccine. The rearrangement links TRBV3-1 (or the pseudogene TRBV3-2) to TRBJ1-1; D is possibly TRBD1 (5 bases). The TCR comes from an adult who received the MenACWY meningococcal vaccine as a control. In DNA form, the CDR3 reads TGTGCCAGCAGCCCCGGCGGGGGGGTGGCTGAAGCTTTCTTT. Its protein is CASSPGGGVAEAFF.